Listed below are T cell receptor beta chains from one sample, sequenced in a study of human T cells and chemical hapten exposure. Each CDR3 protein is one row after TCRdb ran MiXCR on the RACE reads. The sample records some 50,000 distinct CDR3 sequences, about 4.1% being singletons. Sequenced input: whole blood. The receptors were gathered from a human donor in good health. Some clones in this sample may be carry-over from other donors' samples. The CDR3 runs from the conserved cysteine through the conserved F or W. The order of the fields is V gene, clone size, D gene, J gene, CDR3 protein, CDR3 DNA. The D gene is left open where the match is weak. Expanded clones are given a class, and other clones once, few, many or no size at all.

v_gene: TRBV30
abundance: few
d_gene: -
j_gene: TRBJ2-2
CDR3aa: CAWSVLEAGELFF
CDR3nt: TGTGCCTGGAGTGTACTGGAGGCCGGGGAGCTGTTTTTT

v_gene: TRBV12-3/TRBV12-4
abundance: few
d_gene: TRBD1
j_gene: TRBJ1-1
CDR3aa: CASTRDRATAAF
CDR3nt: TGTGCCAGCACCAGGGACAGGGCGACCGCAGCTTTT

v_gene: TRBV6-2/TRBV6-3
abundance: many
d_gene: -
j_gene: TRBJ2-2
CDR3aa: CASSLDARDTGELFF
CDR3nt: TGTGCCAGCAGTTTAGACGCGAGAGACACCGGGGAGCTGTTTTTT

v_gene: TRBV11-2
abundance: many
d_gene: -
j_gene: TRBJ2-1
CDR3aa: CASSSDWLLSYNEQFF
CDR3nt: TGTGCCAGCAGCTCGGACTGGCTACTCTCCTACAATGAGCAGTTCTTC

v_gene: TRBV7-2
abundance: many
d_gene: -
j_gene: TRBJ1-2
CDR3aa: CASSLVPYGYTF
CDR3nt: TGTGCCAGCAGCTTAGTTCCTTATGGCTACACCTTC

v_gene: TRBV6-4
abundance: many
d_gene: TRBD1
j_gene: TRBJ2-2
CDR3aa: CASSDSTGHGELFF
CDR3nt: TGTGCCAGCAGTGACTCGACAGGGCACGGGGAGCTGTTTTTT

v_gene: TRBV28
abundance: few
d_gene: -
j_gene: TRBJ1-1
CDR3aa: CASSSGTARVTEAFF
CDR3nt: TGTGCCAGCAGTTCCGGGACCGCACGAGTAACTGAAGCTTTCTTT

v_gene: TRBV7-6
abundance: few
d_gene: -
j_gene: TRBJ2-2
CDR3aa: CASSLMAAAAGELFF
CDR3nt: TGTGCCAGCAGCTTAATGGCGGCGGCGGCCGGGGAGCTGTTTTTT

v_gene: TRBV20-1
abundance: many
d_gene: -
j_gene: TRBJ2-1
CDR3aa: CSARRGAEEQFF
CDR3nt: TGCAGTGCTCGGCGGGGAGCGGAGGAGCAGTTCTTC

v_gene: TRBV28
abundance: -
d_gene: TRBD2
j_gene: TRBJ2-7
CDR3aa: CASSLRGAQDEQYF
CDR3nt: TGTGCCAGCAGTTTGCGGGGGGCGCAGGACGAGCAGTACTTC

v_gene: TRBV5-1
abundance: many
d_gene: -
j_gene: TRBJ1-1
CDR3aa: CASSSRGVYTEAFF
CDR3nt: TGCGCCAGCAGCTCCAGGGGCGTTTACACTGAAGCTTTCTTT

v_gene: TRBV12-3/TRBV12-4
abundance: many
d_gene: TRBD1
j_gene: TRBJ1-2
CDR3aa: CASRVGQGALLFGYTF
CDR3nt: TGTGCCAGCAGGGTGGGACAGGGGGCGCTTCTTTTTGGCTACACCTTC

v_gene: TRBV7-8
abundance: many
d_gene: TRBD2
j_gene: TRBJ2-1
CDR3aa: CASSLEIAGGKNEQFF
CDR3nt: TGTGCCAGCAGCTTAGAAATAGCGGGAGGTAAGAATGAGCAGTTCTTC

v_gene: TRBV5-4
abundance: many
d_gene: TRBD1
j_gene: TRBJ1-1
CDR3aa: CASSLGPTGTENTEAFF
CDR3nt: TGTGCCAGCAGCTTGGGCCCGACCGGGACAGAGAACACTGAAGCTTTCTTT

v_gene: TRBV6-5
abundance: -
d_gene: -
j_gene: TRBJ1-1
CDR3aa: CASITGWGNTEAFF
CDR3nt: TGTGCCAGCATCACAGGCTGGGGGAACACTGAAGCTTTCTTT

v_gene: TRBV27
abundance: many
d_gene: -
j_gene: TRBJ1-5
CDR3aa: CASSLNGVGQPQHF
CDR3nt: TGTGCCAGCAGTTTAAACGGGGTAGGTCAGCCCCAGCATTTT

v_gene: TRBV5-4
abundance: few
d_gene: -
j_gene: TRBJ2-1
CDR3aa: CASSLIAYLDEQFF
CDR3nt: TGTGCCAGCAGCTTGATCGCATATCTGGATGAGCAGTTCTTC

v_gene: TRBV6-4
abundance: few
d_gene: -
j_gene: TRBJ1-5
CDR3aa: CASSAQGGGQPQHF
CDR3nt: TGTGCCAGCAGTGCACAGGGAGGGGGACAGCCCCAGCATTTT

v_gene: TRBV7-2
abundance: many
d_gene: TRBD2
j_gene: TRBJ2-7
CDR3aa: CASSSRGPGGGEQYF
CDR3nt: TGTGCCAGCAGCAGCCGGGGACCGGGGGGGGGAGAGCAGTACTTC

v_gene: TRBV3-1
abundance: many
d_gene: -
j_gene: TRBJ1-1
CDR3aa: CASSQRGGMDAEAFF
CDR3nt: TGTGCCAGCAGCCAGCGGGGGGGGATGGACGCTGAAGCTTTCTTT

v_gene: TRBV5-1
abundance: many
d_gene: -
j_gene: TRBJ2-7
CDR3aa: CASSLETYSYEQYF
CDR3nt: TGCGCCAGCAGCTTGGAAACCTACTCCTACGAGCAGTACTTC

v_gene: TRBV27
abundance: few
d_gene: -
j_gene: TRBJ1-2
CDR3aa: CASSSGLGGYTF
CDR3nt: TGTGCCAGCAGTTCTGGCTTGGGGGGCTACACCTTC

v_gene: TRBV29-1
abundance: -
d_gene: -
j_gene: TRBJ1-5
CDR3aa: CSVLLTAAGQPQHF
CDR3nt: TGCAGCGTTCTCCTTACCGCGGCAGGGCAGCCCCAGCATTTT

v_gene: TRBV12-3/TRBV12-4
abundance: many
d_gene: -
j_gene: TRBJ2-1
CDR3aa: CASSLWGGEQFF
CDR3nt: TGTGCCAGCAGTTTATGGGGCGGGGAGCAGTTCTTC

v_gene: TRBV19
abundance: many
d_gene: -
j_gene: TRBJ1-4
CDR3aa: CASSTYVGATNEKLFF
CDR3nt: TGTGCCAGTAGTACCTATGTCGGAGCAACTAATGAAAAACTGTTTTTT

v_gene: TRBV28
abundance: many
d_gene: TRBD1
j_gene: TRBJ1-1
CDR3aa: CASSLPLSQGELMNTEAFF
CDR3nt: TGTGCCAGCAGTTTGCCCCTCTCTCAGGGGGAGTTGATGAACACTGAAGCTTTCTTT

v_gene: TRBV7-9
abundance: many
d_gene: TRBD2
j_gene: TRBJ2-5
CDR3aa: CASSLATSSGSQETQYF
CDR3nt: TGTGCCAGCAGCTTAGCCACTTCTAGCGGGAGCCAGGAGACCCAGTACTTC

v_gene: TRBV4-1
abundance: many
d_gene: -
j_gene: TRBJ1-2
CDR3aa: CASSQVPAPGGGYGYTF
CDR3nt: TGCGCCAGCAGCCAAGTACCTGCCCCGGGGGGGGGCTATGGCTACACCTTC

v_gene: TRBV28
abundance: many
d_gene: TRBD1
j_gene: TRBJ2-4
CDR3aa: CASSSTGQGAANIQYF
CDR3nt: TGTGCCAGCAGTTCAACGGGACAGGGGGCTGCAAACATTCAGTACTTC

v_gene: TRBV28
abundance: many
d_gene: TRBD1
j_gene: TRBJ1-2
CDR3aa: CASRFRQGSIGYTF
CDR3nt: TGTGCCAGCAGATTTAGACAGGGGAGTATTGGCTACACCTTC

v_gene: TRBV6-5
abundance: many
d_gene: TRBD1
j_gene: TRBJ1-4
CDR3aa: CASSYGDRAEKLFF
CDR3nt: TGTGCCAGCAGTTACGGCGACAGGGCCGAAAAACTGTTTTTT

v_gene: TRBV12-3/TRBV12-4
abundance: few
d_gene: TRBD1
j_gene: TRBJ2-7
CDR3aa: CASSAGTGSGYEQYF
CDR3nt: TGTGCCAGCAGTGCCGGGACAGGGTCCGGTTACGAGCAGTACTTC

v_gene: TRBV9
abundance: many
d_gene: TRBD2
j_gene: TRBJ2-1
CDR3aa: CASSPSAGAWNEQFF
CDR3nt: TGTGCCAGCAGCCCGTCAGCGGGAGCGTGGAATGAGCAGTTCTTC

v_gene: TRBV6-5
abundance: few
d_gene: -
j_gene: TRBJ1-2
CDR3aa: CASSYSYAADGYTF
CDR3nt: TGTGCCAGCAGTTACTCGTACGCGGCGGATGGCTACACCTTC

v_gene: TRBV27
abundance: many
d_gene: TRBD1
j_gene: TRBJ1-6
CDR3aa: CASSLSGTGGMGNSPLHF
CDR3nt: TGTGCCAGCAGTCTGTCCGGGACAGGGGGAATGGGGAATTCACCCCTCCACTTT

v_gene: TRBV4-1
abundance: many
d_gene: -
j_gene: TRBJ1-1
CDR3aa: CASSPGFQGPEAFF
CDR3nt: TGCGCCAGCAGCCCAGGCTTTCAGGGCCCGGAAGCTTTCTTT

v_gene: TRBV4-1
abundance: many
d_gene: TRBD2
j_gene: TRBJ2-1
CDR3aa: CASNPGLAGGTEQFF
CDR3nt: TGCGCCAGCAATCCGGGACTAGCGGGAGGCACTGAGCAGTTCTTC

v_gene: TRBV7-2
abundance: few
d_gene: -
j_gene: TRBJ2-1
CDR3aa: CASSLYRVSGVDEQFF
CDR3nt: TGTGCCAGCAGCTTATACAGGGTCAGCGGAGTCGATGAGCAGTTCTTC

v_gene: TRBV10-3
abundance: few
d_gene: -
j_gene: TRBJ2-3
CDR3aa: CAISEVTDTQYF
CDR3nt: TGTGCCATCAGTGAAGTGACAGATACGCAGTATTTT

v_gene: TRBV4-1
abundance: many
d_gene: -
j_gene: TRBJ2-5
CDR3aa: CASSPAIGGAQYF
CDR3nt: TGCGCCAGCAGCCCGGCTATAGGGGGGGCCCAGTACTTC

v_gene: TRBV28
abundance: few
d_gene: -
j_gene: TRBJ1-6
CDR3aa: CASSLYGNNSPLHF
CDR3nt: TGTGCCAGCAGTTTATACGGGAATAATTCACCCCTCCACTTT

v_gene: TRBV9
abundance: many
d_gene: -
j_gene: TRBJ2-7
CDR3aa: CASSPDYSSYEQYF
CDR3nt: TGTGCCAGCAGCCCCGACTACAGCTCCTACGAGCAGTACTTC

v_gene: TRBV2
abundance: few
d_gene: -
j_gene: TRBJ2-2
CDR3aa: CASTNGAGELFF
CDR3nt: TGTGCCAGCACTAACGGAGCCGGGGAGCTGTTTTTT

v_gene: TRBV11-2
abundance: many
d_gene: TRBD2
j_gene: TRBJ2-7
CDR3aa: CASSLSASGIYEQYF
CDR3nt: TGTGCCAGCAGCTTATCCGCTAGCGGGATTTACGAGCAGTACTTC

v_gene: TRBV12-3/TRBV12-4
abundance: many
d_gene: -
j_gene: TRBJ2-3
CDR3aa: CASSFRYGSTDTQYF
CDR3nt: TGTGCCAGCAGTTTCCGGTACGGAAGCACAGATACGCAGTATTTT

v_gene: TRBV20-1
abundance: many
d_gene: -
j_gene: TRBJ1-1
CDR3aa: CSARVFEGMNTEAFF
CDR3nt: TGCAGTGCTAGAGTGTTCGAGGGCATGAACACTGAAGCTTTCTTT

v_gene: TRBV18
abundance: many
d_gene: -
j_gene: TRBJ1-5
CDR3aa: CASSPGGAGGQPQHF
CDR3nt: TGTGCCAGCTCACCAGGCGGTGCGGGCGGTCAGCCCCAGCATTTT

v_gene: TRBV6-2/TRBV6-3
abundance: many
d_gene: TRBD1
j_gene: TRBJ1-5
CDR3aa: CASTLGDRTNQPQHF
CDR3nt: TGTGCCAGCACTCTAGGGGACAGGACCAATCAGCCCCAGCATTTT

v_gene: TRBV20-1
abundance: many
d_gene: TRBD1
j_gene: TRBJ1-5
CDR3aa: CSTSRVGQGDQPQHF
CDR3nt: TGCAGTACTAGCCGAGTTGGGCAGGGGGACCAGCCCCAGCATTTT

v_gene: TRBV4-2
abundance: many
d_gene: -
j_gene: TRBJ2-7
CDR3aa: CASSQGGVAYEQYF
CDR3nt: TGTGCCAGCAGCCAAGGGGGGGTAGCCTACGAGCAGTACTTC

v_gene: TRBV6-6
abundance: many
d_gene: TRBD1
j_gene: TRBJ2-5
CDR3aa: CASSYPSDREAQETQYF
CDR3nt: TGTGCCAGCAGTTACCCGTCGGACAGGGAAGCCCAAGAGACCCAGTACTTC

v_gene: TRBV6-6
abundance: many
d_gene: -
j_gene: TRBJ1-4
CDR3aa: CASSYLGSGRNEKLFF
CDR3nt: TGTGCCAGCAGTTACTTAGGATCAGGGAGGAATGAAAAACTGTTTTTT

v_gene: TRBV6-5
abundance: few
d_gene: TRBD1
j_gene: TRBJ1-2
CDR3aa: CASSRTGVYGYTF
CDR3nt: TGTGCCAGCAGTCGGACAGGGGTCTATGGCTACACCTTC

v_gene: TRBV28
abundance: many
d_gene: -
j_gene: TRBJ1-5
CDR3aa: CASSPPGQFNQPQHF
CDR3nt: TGTGCCAGCAGTCCCCCCGGACAGTTCAATCAGCCCCAGCATTTT

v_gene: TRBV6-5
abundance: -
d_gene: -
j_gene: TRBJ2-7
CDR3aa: CASSYGGHLSYEQYF
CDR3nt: TGTGCCAGCAGTTACGGGGGACACCTCTCCTACGAGCAGTACTTC

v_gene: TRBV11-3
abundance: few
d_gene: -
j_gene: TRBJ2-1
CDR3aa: CASSSWGTQSYNEQFF
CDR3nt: TGTGCCAGCAGCTCCTGGGGGACTCAGTCCTACAATGAGCAGTTCTTC

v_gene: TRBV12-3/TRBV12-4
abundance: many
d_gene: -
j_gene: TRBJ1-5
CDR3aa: CASSSDRRANQPQHF
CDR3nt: TGTGCCAGCAGCTCCGACAGGAGAGCCAATCAGCCCCAGCATTTT

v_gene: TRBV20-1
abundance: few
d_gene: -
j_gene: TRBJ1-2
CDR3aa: CSARQALGYTF
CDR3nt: TGCAGTGCCCGCCAGGCACTGGGCTACACCTTC

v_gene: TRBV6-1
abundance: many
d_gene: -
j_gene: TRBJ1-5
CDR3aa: CASSEADSLGNQPQHF
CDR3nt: TGTGCCAGCAGTGAAGCCGACAGTCTAGGCAATCAGCCCCAGCATTTT

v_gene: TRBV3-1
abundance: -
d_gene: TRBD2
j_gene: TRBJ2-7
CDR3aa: CASSLLAGGYEQYF
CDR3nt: TGTGCCAGCAGCCTCCTAGCGGGAGGGTACGAGCAGTACTTC